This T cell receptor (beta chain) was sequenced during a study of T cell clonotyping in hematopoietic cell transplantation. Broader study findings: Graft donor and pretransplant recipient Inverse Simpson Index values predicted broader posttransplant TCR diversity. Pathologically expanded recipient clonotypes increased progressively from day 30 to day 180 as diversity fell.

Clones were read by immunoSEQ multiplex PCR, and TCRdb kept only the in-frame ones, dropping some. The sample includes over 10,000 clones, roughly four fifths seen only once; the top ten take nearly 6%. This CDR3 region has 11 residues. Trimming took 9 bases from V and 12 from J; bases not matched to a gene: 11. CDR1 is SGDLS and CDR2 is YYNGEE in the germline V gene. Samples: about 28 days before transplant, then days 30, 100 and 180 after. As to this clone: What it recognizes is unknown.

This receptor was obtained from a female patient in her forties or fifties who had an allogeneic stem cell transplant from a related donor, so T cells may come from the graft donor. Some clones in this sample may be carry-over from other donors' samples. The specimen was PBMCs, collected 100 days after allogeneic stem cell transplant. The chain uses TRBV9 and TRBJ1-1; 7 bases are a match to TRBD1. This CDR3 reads CATPRGQRTFF. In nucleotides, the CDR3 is TGTGCCACCCCCCGGGGACAGAGGACTTTCTTT.